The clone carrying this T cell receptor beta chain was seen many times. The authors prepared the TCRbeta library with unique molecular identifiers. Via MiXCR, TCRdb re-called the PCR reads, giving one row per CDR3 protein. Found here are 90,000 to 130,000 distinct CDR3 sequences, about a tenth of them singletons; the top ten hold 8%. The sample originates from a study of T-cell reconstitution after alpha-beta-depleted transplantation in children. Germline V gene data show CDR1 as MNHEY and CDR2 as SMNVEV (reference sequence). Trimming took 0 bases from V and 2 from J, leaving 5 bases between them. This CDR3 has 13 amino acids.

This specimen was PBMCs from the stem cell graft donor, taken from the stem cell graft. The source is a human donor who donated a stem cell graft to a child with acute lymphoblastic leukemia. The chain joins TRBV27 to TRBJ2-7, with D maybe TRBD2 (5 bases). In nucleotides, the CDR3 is TGTGCCAGCAGTTTATCGAGGGCCTACGAGCAGTACTTC. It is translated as CASSLSRAYEQYF.